The entry below gives a single T cell receptor (beta chain) sequence along with its context. This clone was seen only a few times. The specificity of this receptor is unknown. It has no much larger one-base neighbor in the sample; base qualities were not kept. Synthetic TCR analog templates were spiked into each PCR to estimate absolute template abundance from read counts. TCRbeta CDR3 regions were amplified from genomic DNA with bias-controlled V and J gene primers using the immunoSEQ assay. Sequencing of rearranged TCRbeta segments was performed at approximately 20X coverage. Turning to the authors' computational methods: Sequencing errors were corrected by clustering, and CDR3s were annotated against IMGT so that V, D and J genes could be assigned. Out-of-frame and stop-codon sequences were excluded, and only productive TCRbeta rearrangements were used in downstream analyses. Clonality was computed as one minus Shannon entropy normalized by the log of the number of unique productive sequences. Fisher's exact test with Benjamini-Hochberg correction, at a threshold of adjusted p below 0.01, was used to find clones that differed between time points or between blood and tumor. In its TCRdb copy, this immuneACCESS table keeps in-frame sequences only and misses some clones. Where compared with another copy, unresolved V genes explain less than half of these, and the others have no known cause. D and trimming were read from the DNA, whereas the V and J calls and clone size are those reported in that table. Counted in this sample were around 30,000 clones; over 75% of them appeared once. The ten most abundant clones make up 2% to 2.5% of the sample.

The sample comes from a study of PD-L1 blockade in urothelial cancer (dated by TCRdb to 2016 to 2017). Looking at the study overall: Therapy was started in the mid-2010s for all patients, and atezolizumab 1,200 mg was administered intravenously every 3 weeks. About 90% of the roughly 29 patients were males with bladder-origin urothelial cancer, and about 65% of the roughly 29 reported a prior smoking history. An ECOG performance status of 0 or 1 was recorded for the patients, and 0 to 3 prior chemotherapy regimens had been received by the patients. Blood samples were analyzed at 3 weeks after treatment start (second dose) and at 6 weeks after treatment start. Blood samples gave a median of around 130,000 T cells and under 85,000 unique TCRs, with a median clonality of approximately 0.08. Somatic, immune and clinical correlates of response to PD-L1 blockade with atezolizumab in urothelial cancer were the focus of an exploratory multi-omic analysis. TCR sequencing covered pretreatment tumor samples and matched, serially collected peripheral blood taken before and after atezolizumab treatment. Durable clinical benefit was defined as a progression-free survival longer than 6 months, and TCR features were additionally tested against progression-free survival and overall survival. Whole exome sequencing and RNA sequencing of pretreatment tumors were performed alongside TCR sequencing in the same patients. Roughly nine patients achieved durable clinical benefit and some 20 did not. Pretreatment blood TCR-seq was available for 27 to 30 patients, at least one posttreatment blood collection was obtained for some 25 patients, and tumor TCR-seq was available for some 25 patients.

The cohort comprised around 31 patients with locally advanced or metastatic urothelial carcinoma treated at Memorial Sloan Kettering on a trial protocol. Peripheral blood mononuclear cells were collected pretreatment and during treatment, at between 1 and 8 total time points per patient. The Qiagen DNeasy Blood extraction kit was used to purify genomic DNA from total PBMCs and tumor samples. Collected pretreatment and during treatment, PBMCs were isolated and stored as previously described. The paper's findings and limits, for the study overall: Because the sample size was small (n ≈ 30) and many exploratory analyses were performed, the results are intended to be hypothesis-generating. At 3 weeks after the start of treatment, tumor-associated TCR clones in peripheral blood had expanded more in patients with durable benefit (n ≈ 24, p = 0.022). Improved progression-free and overall survival was associated with having pretreatment peripheral blood TCR clonality below the median.

The input for sequencing was PBMCs, taken around atezolizumab (anti-PD-L1) treatment. This sequence was found in a man aged 50 to 60 with urothelial cancer.

The CDR3 region: CASSLQAGYEQYV. The DNA is as follows: TGTGCCAGCAGTCTACAAGCGGGTTACGAGCAGTACGTC. The chain uses TRBV6-6 and TRBJ2-7; the best D guess is TRBD2, with 6 bases matching. Sequences MNHNY (CDR1) and SVGAGI (CDR2) are obtained from the germline V gene (reference sequence). The CDR3, from cysteine to valine, totals 13 residues. The sequence is cut down to CDR3 DNA, 39 bases in frame from base 1. The trim is 5 bases for V and 4 bases for J, with a gap of 12 bases between the germline ends.